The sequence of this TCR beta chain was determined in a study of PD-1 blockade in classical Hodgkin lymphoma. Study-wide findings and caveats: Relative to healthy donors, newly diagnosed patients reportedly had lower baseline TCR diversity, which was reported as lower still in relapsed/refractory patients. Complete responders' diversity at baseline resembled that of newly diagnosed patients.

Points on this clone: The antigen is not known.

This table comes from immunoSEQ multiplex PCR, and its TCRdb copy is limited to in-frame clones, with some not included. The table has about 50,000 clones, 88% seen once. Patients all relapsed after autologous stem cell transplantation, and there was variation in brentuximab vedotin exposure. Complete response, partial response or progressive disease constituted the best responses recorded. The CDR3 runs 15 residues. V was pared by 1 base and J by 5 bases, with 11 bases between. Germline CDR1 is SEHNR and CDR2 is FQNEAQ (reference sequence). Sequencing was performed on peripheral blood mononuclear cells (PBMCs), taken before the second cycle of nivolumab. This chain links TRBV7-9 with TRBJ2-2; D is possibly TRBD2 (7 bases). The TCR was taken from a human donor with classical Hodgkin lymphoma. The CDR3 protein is CASSLEGGLTGELFF. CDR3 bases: TGTGCCAGCAGCTTAGAAGGGGGACTAACCGGGGAGCTGTTTTTT.